A single T cell receptor beta chain is shown here with its context. Germline lookup yields CDR1 MNHEY and CDR2 SMNVEV (reference sequence). The CDR3 has 14 residues. V lost 0 bases, J lost 3 bases, and 7 bases lay in between. These data come from a study of blood T cell repertoires in COVID-19. Study background: Samples representing acute and convalescent COVID-19 were sourced from the United States, Italy and Spain.

Data came from immunoSEQ multiplex PCR; TCRdb stores just in-frame clones and leaves some out. This table holds about 98,000 clones, approximately 86% found once. The receptor was derived from a man aged 45-65 years with acute or convalescent COVID-19. Sequencing used peripheral blood. This sequence joins TRBV27 and TRBJ2-3; possible D gene TRBD2, 6 bases. CDR3 coding DNA: TGTGCCAGCAGTTTATCACTAGCTACAGATACGCAGTATTTT. Translation gives CASSLSLATDTQYF.